What follows is one T cell receptor beta chain and its context. The data stem from a study of blood T cell repertoires in COVID-19. Original handling: By means of reference gene primer amplification, nucleated cell counts were estimated. The repertoire was sequenced with immunoSEQ multiplex PCR; TCRdb's copy has only in-frame clones and lacks some. Clonal size and the V and J genes are those of that table, whereas D and trimming came from the DNA. The repertoire holds hundreds of thousands of clones, with around 91% as singletons. The CDR3 runs to 16 residues. Trimming shortened V by 4 bases and J by 3 bases, and 16 bases separated the two germline ends. Germline assignment: CDR1 SGHTA and CDR2 FQGNSA. Individuals aged roughly 18 to 95 years were recruited from about two dozen US areas. Cohort placement rested on clinical history that participants reported themselves.

Sample: PBMCs or T cells enriched from blood (not recorded which). V gene TRBV7-2 combines with J gene TRBJ1-5, with D possibly being TRBD1 (5 bases). The receptor's source is a woman between 40 and 55 years old who had recovered from COVID-19. CDR3 protein: CASSSNGAWINQPQHF. In DNA, the CDR3 is TGTGCCAGCAGCTCCAATGGGGCTTGGATCAATCAGCCCCAGCATTTT.